A single T cell receptor (gamma chain) is shown here with its context. This clone occurred a few times. What this receptor recognizes is not known. No base qualities exist here, and no much larger clone lies one base off it. This sample includes further DNA sequences coding for the same CDR3. RNA was isolated using the RNeasy mini kit, and reverse transcription was performed with Superscript III. CDR3 amplicons were generated by multiplex PCR with pooled V-gene forward primers and a constant-region reverse primer carrying Illumina adaptor overhangs. After gel purification, amplicons were indexed with Nextera index primers over approximately 8 extra PCR cycles and were then purified with AMPure XP beads. The libraries were sequenced on an Illumina MiSeq using paired-end 250 bp reads, dual indexing and an approximately 18% PhiX spike-in. Per the source publication's procedure: FastQC was used to quality check the reads, while ea-utils fastq-join merged the TRG read pairs. Annotation of sequences was performed with IMGT/HighV-QUEST, only productive sequences with unambiguous V-gene assignment were retained, and clonotypes were defined by identical CDR3 sequence. For downstream analysis, VDJtools 1.1.1, tcR 2.2.3, Treemap and vegan Shannon diversity in R 3.4.4 were used. Via CATT, TCRdb reprocessed the public reads, and rows with identical DNA were then joined. None of the V and J calls come from the authors' own analysis; TCRdb made them. For this sample the table gives over 25,000 gamma-chain clones, of which 20% were detected only once. Less than 2% of the sample belongs to the ten largest clones.

Thymic samples were depleted of alphabeta T cells, then CD3+ TCRVdelta1+ TCRVdelta2- thymocytes were FACS-sorted. A purity of about 98% to 99.6% was achieved for sorted Vdelta1+ thymocytes. Thymic specimens were obtained from about 8 paediatric patients, aged from about 5 days to 16 months, who were undergoing corrective cardiac surgery. Thymic tissue was dispersed, and mononuclear cells were isolated on a Histopaque-1077 density gradient. The staining antibodies were anti-TCRVdelta1 clone TS8.2, anti-TCRVdelta2 clone B6, anti-CD3 clone HIT3a and anti-TCRalphabeta clone IP26. The data originate from a study of Vδ1+ human thymocytes (dated by TCRdb to 2017 to 2018). Study-wide context: As a data resource, the study described the mRNA-level TRG and TRD CDR3 repertoires of highly purified Vdelta1+ thymocytes obtained from young children. The multiplex-based CDR3 amplicon strategy had previously been validated against 5'RACE-based CDR3 amplicon generation methods.

The research as a whole found: Many TRG clonotypes were found to be shared between donors (up to roughly 7x10^3), whereas TRD repertoires were found to be essentially private (max about 120 shared). The use of highly purified populations and single-cell validation was advised by the authors, since misinterpretation of bulk repertoire data could be caused by unexpected Vdelta2 sequences. About 20% of thymic TRD sequences were found to be Vdelta2 (and few were Vdelta3) despite high sort purity, in contrast to peripheral blood Vdelta1+ controls. Unlike the oligoclonal repertoires in peripheral blood, the thymic TRG and TRD repertoires appeared highly polyclonal, with Gaussian CDR3 length distributions. Because no clustering by age or sex was seen, donors were not stratified by age or sex in the analyses.

Looking up the germline V gene yields CDR1 EGSTGY and CDR2 YDSYTSSV. From the cysteine up to the phenylalanine, the CDR3 has a length of 12 residues. Of all the DNA, just the CDR3 is kept, 36 bases in frame from base 1. Here V drops 2 bases and J drops 5 bases, and the junction holds 3 bases not matched to any gene. The chain is assembled from TRGV4 and TRGJ1 or TRGJ2. The source of this sequence is a boy under two years old who had congenital heart surgery. Material for sequencing was Vdelta1+ gamma-delta thymocytes from the thymus. This specimen's cell subset or site label, interpreted: FACS-sorted CD3+ TCRalphabeta- TCRVdelta1+ TCRVdelta2- thymocytes. Read as DNA, the sequence is TGTGCCACCTGGGATGAAAATTATAAGAAACTCTTT. It codes for CATWDENYKKLF.